One TCR beta chain is described in this entry. Its antigen is unidentified. The sample holds other DNA sequences that translate to the same CDR3. The protocol was immunoSEQ multiplex PCR, while the TCRdb copy is restricted to in-frame clones and leaves out a portion. The sample lists roughly 2 million clones; 95% were seen once. This CDR3 is 13 amino acids long. Germline CDR1 reads SNHLY; CDR2 reads FYNNEI. V shed 7 bases, J shed 1 base, and the junction held 3 bases outside the gene matches. This record comes from a study of shared clonotypes between healthy human individuals. Findings and caveats of the study: Although depth was large, rarefaction showed that sequencing of the sorted subsets was incomplete.

The gene calls are TRBV2 and TRBJ1-1; 7 bases match TRBD1. Material: naive CD4+ T cells sorted from blood. Described subset: CD45RA+ positively selected. The clonotype was recovered from a man between 18 and 29 years old in good health. DNA of the CDR3: TGTGCCAGCAAGGGACAGAAGAACACTGAAGCTTTCTTT. Translation: CASKGQKNTEAFF.